This paragraph covers one TCR beta chain sequence. CDR3 length: 16 amino acids. The ends lost 2 bases at V and 4 bases at J; junction bases unmatched: 8. The germline CDR1 and CDR2 sequences are SGHVS and FQNEAQ. Method: immunoSEQ multiplex PCR; TCRdb's copy keeps in-frame clones and lacks some. Counted here are tens of thousands of clones, about 93% occurring once; the ten biggest clones make up 0.25%. This sample stems from a study of technical replicates of blood from a handful of donors. The chain couples TRBV7-8 to TRBJ1-5, with 7 positions matching TRBD1. The sequence derives from a human donor in good health. The material sequenced was T cells isolated from PBMCs. The CDR3 DNA reads as TGTGCCAGCAGCTTAAGACAGGGAAAATTAAATCAGCCCCAGCATTTT. The encoded protein is CASSLRQGKLNQPQHF. The whole variable domain, remainder taken from reference TRBV7-8 and TRBJ1-5, is GAGVSQSPRYKVAKRGQDVALRCDPISGHVSLFWYQQALGQGPEFLTYFQNEAQLDKSGLPSDRFFAERPEGSVSTLKIQRTQQEDSAVYLCASSLRQGKLNQPQHFGDGTRLSIL.